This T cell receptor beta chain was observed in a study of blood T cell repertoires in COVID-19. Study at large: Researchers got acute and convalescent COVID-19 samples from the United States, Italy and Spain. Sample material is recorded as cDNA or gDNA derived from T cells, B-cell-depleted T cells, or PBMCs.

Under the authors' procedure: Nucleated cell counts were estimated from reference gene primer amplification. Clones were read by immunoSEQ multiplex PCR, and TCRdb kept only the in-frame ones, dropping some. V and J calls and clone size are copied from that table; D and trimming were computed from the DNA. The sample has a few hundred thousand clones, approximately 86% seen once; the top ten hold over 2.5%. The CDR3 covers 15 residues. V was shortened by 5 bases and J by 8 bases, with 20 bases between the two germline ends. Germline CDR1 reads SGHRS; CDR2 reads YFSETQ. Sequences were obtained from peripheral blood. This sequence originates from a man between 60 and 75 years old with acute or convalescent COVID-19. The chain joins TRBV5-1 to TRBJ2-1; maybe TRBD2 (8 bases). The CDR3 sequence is CASSRGGQSHDEQFF. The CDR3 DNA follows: TGCGCCAGCAGTCGGGGGGGACAGTCCCACGATGAGCAGTTCTTC.